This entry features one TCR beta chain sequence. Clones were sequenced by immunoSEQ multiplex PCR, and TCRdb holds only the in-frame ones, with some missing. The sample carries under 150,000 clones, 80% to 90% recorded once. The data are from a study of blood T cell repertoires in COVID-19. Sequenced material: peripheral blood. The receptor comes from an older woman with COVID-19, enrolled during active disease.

The CDR3 region is CASSVRFRLAGLDFYEQYF. DNA of the CDR3: TGTGCCAGTAGTGTGAGGTTTCGACTAGCGGGGTTAGATTTCTACGAGCAGTACTTC. V gene TRBV19 combines with J gene TRBJ2-7; 11 positions agree with TRBD2. CDR1 and CDR2 from the germline V gene are LNHDA and SQIVND (reference sequence). This CDR3 has 19 amino acids. V was clipped by 5 bases and J by 3 bases; unmatched bases: 18.